The entry below gives a single T cell receptor (beta chain) sequence along with its context. The sample belongs to a study of blood T cell repertoires in COVID-19. The overall study: From T cells, B-cell-depleted T cells, or PBMCs came the material, which was cDNA or gDNA.

This table comes from immunoSEQ multiplex PCR, and its TCRdb copy is limited to in-frame clones, with some not included. The table has around 270,000 clones, 80% to 90% seen once. The CDR3 length is 13 residues. Germline lookup yields CDR1 MNHEY and CDR2 SVGEGT. V lost 2 bases and J lost 9, with 11 bases in between. V gene TRBV6-2 or TRBV6-3 combines with J gene TRBJ1-5; no firm D call. The sequence was collected from a man aged 40-50 years with acute or convalescent COVID-19. Sequencing was carried out using peripheral blood. In DNA, the CDR3 is TGTGCCAGCAGTTACCGGCAGACTCGGCCCCAGCATTTT. Protein: CASSYRQTRPQHF.